The T cell receptor beta chain described here comes from a study of tumor-infiltrating lymphocytes in oesophageal squamous cell carcinoma. Germline assignment: CDR1 SGHVS and CDR2 FQNEAQ. The CDR3 contains 18 residues. TCRdb re-called the PCR reads with MiXCR, one entry per CDR3 protein. The repertoire holds about 13,000 distinct CDR3 sequences, with about 53% as singletons. Sequencing was performed on esophageal tumor tissue. The V gene is TRBV7-8, the J gene TRBJ2-1; 13 positions agree with TRBD2. The J call may be incorrect, as the DNA end agrees better with TRBJ2-7. The receptor's source is a male donor with esophageal squamous cell carcinoma. The CDR3 DNA reads as TGTGCCAGCAGCCGGGGACTAGTGGGGACTAGCGGGGCCTACGAGCAGTACTTC. Residues: CASSRGLVGTSGAYEQYF.